These T cell receptor beta chains were read from a single sample in a study of T cell responses to AZD1222 COVID-19 vaccine. Produced via immunoSEQ multiplex PCR; TCRdb's table is partial and in-frame only. The sample lists around 53,000 clones, more than 70% seen once, with roughly a fifth in the top ten. Material: peripheral blood, obtained on day 0 of MenACWY control vaccination. Receptor source: an adult in good health. CDR3s include the opening cysteine and the closing phenylalanine or tryptophan. Fields, in order: J gene, clone size, V gene, CDR3 protein. Clone size, where shown, is once, few, many, or a class for clones that have expanded.

j_gene: TRBJ1-6
abundance: -
v_gene: TRBV30
CDR3aa: CAWRGQPNSPLHF

j_gene: TRBJ2-6
abundance: -
v_gene: TRBV5-8
CDR3aa: CASSLVAGGSSRANVLTF

j_gene: TRBJ1-5
abundance: -
v_gene: TRBV4-1
CDR3aa: CASSQGWSTGQPQHF

j_gene: TRBJ2-7
abundance: once
v_gene: TRBV11-2
CDR3aa: CASRPGGTGGGEQYF

j_gene: TRBJ1-3
abundance: -
v_gene: TRBV29-1
CDR3aa: CSTGEGNTIYF

j_gene: TRBJ1-1
abundance: -
v_gene: TRBV6-5
CDR3aa: CASCLQGDTEAFF

j_gene: TRBJ2-2
abundance: once
v_gene: TRBV15
CDR3aa: CATKTGTGKNTGELFF

j_gene: TRBJ2-2
abundance: few
v_gene: TRBV28
CDR3aa: CASDPGLAGFTGELFF

j_gene: TRBJ2-7
abundance: -
v_gene: TRBV7-2
CDR3aa: CASSSTSSGRAYEQYF

j_gene: TRBJ1-1
abundance: -
v_gene: TRBV19
CDR3aa: CATRSWRMNTEAFF

j_gene: TRBJ1-1
abundance: -
v_gene: TRBV2
CDR3aa: CASRRDQNTEAFF

j_gene: TRBJ2-2
abundance: -
v_gene: TRBV3-1/TRBV3-2
CDR3aa: CASSRTSGGNTGELFF

j_gene: TRBJ2-5
abundance: once
v_gene: TRBV5-1
CDR3aa: CASIPLGGNEETQYF

j_gene: TRBJ1-6
abundance: -
v_gene: TRBV5-1
CDR3aa: CASSVTGSGNSPLHF

j_gene: TRBJ1-5
abundance: -
v_gene: TRBV7-6
CDR3aa: CASSLDGSNQPQHF

j_gene: TRBJ2-7
abundance: few
v_gene: TRBV6-2/TRBV6-3
CDR3aa: CASSYSRGYEQYF

j_gene: TRBJ2-1
abundance: -
v_gene: TRBV19
CDR3aa: CASSTPAAYNEQFF

j_gene: TRBJ2-7
abundance: -
v_gene: TRBV21-1
CDR3aa: CASSKAGQGNYEQYF

j_gene: TRBJ2-1
abundance: -
v_gene: TRBV7-2
CDR3aa: CASSLIQGGLGSYNEQFF

j_gene: TRBJ1-1
abundance: -
v_gene: TRBV11-2
CDR3aa: CASSLYPTGKEAFF

j_gene: TRBJ2-5
abundance: once
v_gene: TRBV19
CDR3aa: CASSITALAGSWETQYF

j_gene: TRBJ1-5
abundance: once
v_gene: TRBV15
CDR3aa: CATSSRGPTSYSNQPQHF

j_gene: TRBJ2-3
abundance: -
v_gene: TRBV5-1
CDR3aa: CASSLNSLGFSDTQYF

j_gene: TRBJ2-2
abundance: -
v_gene: TRBV24-1
CDR3aa: CATSGQGGGELFF

j_gene: TRBJ1-5
abundance: -
v_gene: TRBV30
CDR3aa: CAWSVQLHQPQHF

j_gene: TRBJ2-7
abundance: once
v_gene: TRBV7-9
CDR3aa: CASSPRTSGSSEQYF

j_gene: TRBJ2-7
abundance: -
v_gene: TRBV5-1
CDR3aa: CASSQTGYEQYF

j_gene: TRBJ1-2
abundance: -
v_gene: TRBV28
CDR3aa: CASQNQRNYGYTF

j_gene: TRBJ1-1
abundance: -
v_gene: TRBV19
CDR3aa: CASSILGQGVSEAFF

j_gene: TRBJ2-1
abundance: few
v_gene: TRBV6-5
CDR3aa: CASSFRTGGYNEQFF

j_gene: TRBJ1-2
abundance: -
v_gene: TRBV6-6
CDR3aa: CASSYSSDRDYGYTF

j_gene: TRBJ1-1
abundance: few
v_gene: TRBV6-6
CDR3aa: CASRDVEAFF

j_gene: TRBJ2-7
abundance: -
v_gene: TRBV25-1
CDR3aa: CASRMTASYEQYF